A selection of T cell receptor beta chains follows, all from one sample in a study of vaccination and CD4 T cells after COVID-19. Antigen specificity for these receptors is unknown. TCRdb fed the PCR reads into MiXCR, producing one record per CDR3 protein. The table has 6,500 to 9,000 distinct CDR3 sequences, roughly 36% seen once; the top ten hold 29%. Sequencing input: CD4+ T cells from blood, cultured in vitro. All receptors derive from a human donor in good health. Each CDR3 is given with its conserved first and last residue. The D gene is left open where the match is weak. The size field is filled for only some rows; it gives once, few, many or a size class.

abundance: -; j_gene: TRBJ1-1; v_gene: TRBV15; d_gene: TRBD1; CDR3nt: TGTGCCACCAGCAGAATCTGGACAGGGGAAACGAACACTGAAGCTTTCTTT; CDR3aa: CATSRIWTGETNTEAFF
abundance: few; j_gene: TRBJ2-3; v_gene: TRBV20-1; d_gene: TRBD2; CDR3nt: TGCAGTGCCCGGACTAGCGGGGCTCAACAGGCGCAGTATTTT; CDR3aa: CSARTSGAQQAQYF
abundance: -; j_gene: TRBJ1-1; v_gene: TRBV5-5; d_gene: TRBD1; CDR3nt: TGTGCCAGCAGCTCTACAGGGGCCATCGTGAACACTGAAGCTTTCTTT; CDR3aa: CASSSTGAIVNTEAFF
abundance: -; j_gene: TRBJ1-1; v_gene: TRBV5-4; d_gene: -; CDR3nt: TGTGCCAGCAGCTTGGTATCGGGGGAGGAAGCTTTCTTT; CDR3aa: CASSLVSGEEAFF
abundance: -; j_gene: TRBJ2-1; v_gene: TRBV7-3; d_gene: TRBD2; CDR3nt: TGTGCCAGCAGCTTATTCGGACTAGCGGGAGACAATGAGCAGTTCTTC; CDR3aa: CASSLFGLAGDNEQFF
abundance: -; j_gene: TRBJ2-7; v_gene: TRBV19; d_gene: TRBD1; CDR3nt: TGTGCCAGTAGTATAGGACAGGGCGAGCAGTACTTC; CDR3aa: CASSIGQGEQYF
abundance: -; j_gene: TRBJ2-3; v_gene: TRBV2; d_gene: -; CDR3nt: TGTGCCAGCAGGAGACAGATTTCAGGAGATACGCAGTATTTT; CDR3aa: CASRRQISGDTQYF
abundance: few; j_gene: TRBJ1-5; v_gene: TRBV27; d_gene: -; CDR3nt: TGTGCCAGCAGTCCCACCCCCCCCAGACTAGGTAGCAATCAGCCCCAGCATTTT; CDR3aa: CASSPTPPRLGSNQPQHF
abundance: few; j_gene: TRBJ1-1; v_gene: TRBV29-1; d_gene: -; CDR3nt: TGCAGCGTTGGCAGGGAGAACACTGAAGCTTTCTTT; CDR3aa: CSVGRENTEAFF
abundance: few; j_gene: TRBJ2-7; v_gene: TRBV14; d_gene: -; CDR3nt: TGTGCCAGCAGCCAAGTGTCGTACAGCCCTGCCTACGAGCAGTACTTC; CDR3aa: CASSQVSYSPAYEQYF
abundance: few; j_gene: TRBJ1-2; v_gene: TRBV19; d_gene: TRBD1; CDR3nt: TGTGCCAGTAACCGACAGGGAACGAGTGGCTACACCTTC; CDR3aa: CASNRQGTSGYTF
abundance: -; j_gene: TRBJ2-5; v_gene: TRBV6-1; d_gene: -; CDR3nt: TGTGCCAGCAGTGAGGTAAAGGGGGACCAAGAGACCCAGTACTTC; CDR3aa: CASSEVKGDQETQYF
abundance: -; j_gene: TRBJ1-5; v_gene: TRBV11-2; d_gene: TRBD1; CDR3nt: TGTGCCAGCAGCTACAGGGGACAGCCCCAGCATTTT; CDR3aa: CASSYRGQPQHF
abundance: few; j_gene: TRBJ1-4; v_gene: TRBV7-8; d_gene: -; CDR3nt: TGTGCCAGCAGCTCCCAGGGTAATGAAAAACTGTTTTTT; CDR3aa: CASSSQGNEKLFF
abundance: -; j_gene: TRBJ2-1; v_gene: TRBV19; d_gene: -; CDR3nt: TGTGCCAGTAGTCGGGGTAATAGCGGAGCCAATGAGCAGTTCTTC; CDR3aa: CASSRGNSGANEQFF
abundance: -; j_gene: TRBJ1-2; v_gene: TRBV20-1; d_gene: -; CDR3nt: TGCAGTGCCAAGAGGGACGGCTACACCTTC; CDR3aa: CSAKRDGYTF
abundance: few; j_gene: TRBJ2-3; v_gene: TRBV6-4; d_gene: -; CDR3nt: TGTGCCAGCAGTGCACGGGACGGATACACAGATACGCAGTATTTT; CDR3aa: CASSARDGYTDTQYF
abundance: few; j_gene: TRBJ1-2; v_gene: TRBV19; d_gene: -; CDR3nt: TGTGCCAGTATCAAACACGGGGACTATGGCTACACCTTC; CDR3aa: CASIKHGDYGYTF
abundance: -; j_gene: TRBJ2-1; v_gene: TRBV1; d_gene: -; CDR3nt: TGCACCAGCAGCCAAGACAGGAATGAGCAGTTCTTC; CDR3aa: CTSSQDRNEQFF
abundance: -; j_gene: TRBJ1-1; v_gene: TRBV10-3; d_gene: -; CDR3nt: TGTGCCATCAGTGATTGGGGCCGGAACACTGAAGCTTTCTTT; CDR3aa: CAISDWGRNTEAFF
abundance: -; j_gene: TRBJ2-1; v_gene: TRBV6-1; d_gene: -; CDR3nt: TGTGCCAGCAAGGTTACCCGCTCCTACAATGAGCAGTTCTTC; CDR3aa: CASKVTRSYNEQFF
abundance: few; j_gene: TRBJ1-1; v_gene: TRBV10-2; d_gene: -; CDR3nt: TGCGCCAGCAGTCTTATGAACACTGAAGCTTTCTTT; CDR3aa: CASSLMNTEAFF
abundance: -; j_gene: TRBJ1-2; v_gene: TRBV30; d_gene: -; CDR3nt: TGTGCCTACCCAACGGGGGGACCCTATGGCTACACCTTC; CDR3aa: CAYPTGGPYGYTF
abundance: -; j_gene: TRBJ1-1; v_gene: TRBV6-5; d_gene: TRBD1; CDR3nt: TGTGCCAGCAGTTACGGACAGGGGAACACTGAAGCTTTCTTT; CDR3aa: CASSYGQGNTEAFF
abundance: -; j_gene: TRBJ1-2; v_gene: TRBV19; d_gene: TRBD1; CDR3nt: TGTGCCAGTAGTTTAGGCGGACAGGGAGATCGTGGCTACACCTTC; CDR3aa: CASSLGGQGDRGYTF
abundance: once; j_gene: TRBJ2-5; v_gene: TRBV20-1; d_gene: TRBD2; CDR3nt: TGCAGTGCTAGAGAACTAGCGGGGCTCGAGACCCAGTGCTTC; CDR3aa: CSARELAGLETQCF
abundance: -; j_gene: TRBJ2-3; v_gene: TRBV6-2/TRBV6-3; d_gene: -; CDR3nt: TGTGCCAGCAGTTATTCCGGCCGGGGTGGCACAGATACGCAGTATTTT; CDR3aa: CASSYSGRGGTDTQYF
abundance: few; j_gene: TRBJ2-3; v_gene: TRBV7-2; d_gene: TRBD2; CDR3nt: TGTGCCAGCAGCTGGCTAGCGGGGTCGACAGATACGCAGTATTTT; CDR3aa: CASSWLAGSTDTQYF
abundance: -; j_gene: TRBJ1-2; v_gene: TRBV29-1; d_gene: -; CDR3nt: TGCAGCGTTGAAGATCTGGATGGCTACACCTTC; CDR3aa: CSVEDLDGYTF
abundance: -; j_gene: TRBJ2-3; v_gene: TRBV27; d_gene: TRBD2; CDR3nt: TGTGCCAGCAGGCTGACTAGCGGGGGCACAGATACGCAGTATTTT; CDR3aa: CASRLTSGGTDTQYF
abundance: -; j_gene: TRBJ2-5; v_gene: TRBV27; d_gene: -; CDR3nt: TGTGCCAGCAGTTCCTCAGGGATAGAGACCCAGTACTTC; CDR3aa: CASSSSGIETQYF
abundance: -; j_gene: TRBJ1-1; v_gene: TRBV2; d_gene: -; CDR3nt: TGTGCCAGCAGTGAGGCACCCACTCCCCCCGAAGCTTTCTTT; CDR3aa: CASSEAPTPPEAFF
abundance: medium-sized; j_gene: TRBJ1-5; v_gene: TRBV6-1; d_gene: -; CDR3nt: TGTGCCAGCAGATCCGAGAGGAGTCAGCCCCAGCATTTT; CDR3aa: CASRSERSQPQHF
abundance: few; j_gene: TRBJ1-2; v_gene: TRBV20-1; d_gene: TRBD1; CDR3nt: TGCAGTGCTACCCTCCCTTGGGACAGAGACCTAAACTATGGCTACACCTTC; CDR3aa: CSATLPWDRDLNYGYTF
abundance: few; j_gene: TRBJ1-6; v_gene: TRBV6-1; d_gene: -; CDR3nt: TGTGCCACCTCATCATCCCTGGGGGTGAATTCACCCCTCCACTTT; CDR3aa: CATSSSLGVNSPLHF
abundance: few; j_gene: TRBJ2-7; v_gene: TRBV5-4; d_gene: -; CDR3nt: TGTGCCAGCAGTAGCGGAGGGTCCTACGAGCAGTACTTC; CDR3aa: CASSSGGSYEQYF
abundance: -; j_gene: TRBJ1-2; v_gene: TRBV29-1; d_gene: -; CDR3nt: TGCAGCGTTCGGCTCACTACCCCCGGCCATGGCTACACCTTC; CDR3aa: CSVRLTTPGHGYTF
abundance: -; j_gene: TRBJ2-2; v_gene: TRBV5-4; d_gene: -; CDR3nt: TGTGCCAGCAGCTTGAACACCGGGGAGCTGTTTTTT; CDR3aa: CASSLNTGELFF
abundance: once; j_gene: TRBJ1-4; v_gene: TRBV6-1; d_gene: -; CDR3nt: TGTGCCAGCACGGGGAGGCCAGGAACTAATGAAAAACTGTTTTTT; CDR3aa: CASTGRPGTNEKLFF
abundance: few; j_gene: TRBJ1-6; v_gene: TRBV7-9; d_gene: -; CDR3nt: TGTGCCAGCAGCTTAATCAGTGGCTACAGCTGGATTTCACCCCTCCACTTT; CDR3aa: CASSLISGYSWISPLHF
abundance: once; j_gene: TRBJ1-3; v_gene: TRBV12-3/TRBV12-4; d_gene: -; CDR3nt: TGTGCCAGCAGTTTGGAACGTGCGGACACCATATATTTT; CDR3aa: CASSLERADTIYF
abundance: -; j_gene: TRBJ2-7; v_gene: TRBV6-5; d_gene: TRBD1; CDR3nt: TGTGCCAGCAGTTTAGGACAGGGGGTCTACGAGCAGTACTTC; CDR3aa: CASSLGQGVYEQYF
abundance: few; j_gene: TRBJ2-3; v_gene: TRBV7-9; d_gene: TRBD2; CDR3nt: TGTGCCACGACTAGCGGGGGAGACACAGATACGCAGTATTTT; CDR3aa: CATTSGGDTDTQYF
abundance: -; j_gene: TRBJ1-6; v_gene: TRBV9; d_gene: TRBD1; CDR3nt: TGTGCCAGCAGCGGGACAGGGGGCGATTCGTATAATTCACCCCTCCACTTT; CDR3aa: CASSGTGGDSYNSPLHF
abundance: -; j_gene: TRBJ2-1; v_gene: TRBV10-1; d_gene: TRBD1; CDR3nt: TGCGCCAGCAGTCGACAGGGGTTTTTCGATGAGCAGTTCTTC; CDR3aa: CASSRQGFFDEQFF
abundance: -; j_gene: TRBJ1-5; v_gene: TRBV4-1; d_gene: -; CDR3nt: TGCGCCAGCAGCCAAGATGAGGGTCAGCCCCAGCATTTT; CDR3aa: CASSQDEGQPQHF
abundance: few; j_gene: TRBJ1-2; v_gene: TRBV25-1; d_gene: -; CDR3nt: TGTGCCAGCAGTGACAGGTGGAACTATGGCTACACCTTC; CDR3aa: CASSDRWNYGYTF
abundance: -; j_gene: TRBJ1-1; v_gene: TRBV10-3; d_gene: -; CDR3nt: TGTGCCATCAGTGGCACAGCAATCATGAACACTGGAGCTTTCTTT; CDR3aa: CAISGTAIMNTGAFF
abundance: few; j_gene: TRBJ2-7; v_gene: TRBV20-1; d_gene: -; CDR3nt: TGCAGTCTCCCGGGACGGTTAACCTACGAGCAGTACTTC; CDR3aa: CSLPGRLTYEQYF
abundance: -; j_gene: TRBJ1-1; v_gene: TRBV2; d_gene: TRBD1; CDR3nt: TGTGCCAGCAGTGAAGGGGGACAGGGGAAGGTTGAAGCTTTCTTT; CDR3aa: CASSEGGQGKVEAFF
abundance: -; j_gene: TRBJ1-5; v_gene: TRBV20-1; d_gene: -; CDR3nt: TGCAGTGCTAGATGGGGCGGGGCGGTTAGCAATCAGCCCCAGCATTTT; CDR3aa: CSARWGGAVSNQPQHF